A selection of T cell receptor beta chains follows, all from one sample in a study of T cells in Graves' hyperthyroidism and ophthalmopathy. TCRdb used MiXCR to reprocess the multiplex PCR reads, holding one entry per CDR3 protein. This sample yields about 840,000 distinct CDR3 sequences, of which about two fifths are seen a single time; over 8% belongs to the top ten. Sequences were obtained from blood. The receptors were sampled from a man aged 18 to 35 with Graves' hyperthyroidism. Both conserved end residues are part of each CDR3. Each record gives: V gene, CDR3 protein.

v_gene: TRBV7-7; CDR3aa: CASSLGLGTVETQYF
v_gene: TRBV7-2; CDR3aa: CASSYGSGLYEQYF
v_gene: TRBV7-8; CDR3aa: CASSLGTGGPGGGYTF
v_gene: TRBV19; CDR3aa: CVPVGGPRYNSPLHF
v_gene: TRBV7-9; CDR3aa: CASSLAGGGEPQHF
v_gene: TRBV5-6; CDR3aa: CASSLYGGAGTGELFF
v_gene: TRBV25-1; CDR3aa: CASSQENGDRGYEHEQYF
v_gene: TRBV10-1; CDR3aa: CASSEAHLEAQYF
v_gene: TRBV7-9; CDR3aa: CASRSPTTEAFF
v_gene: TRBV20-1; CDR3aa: CSARDPQVLETQYF
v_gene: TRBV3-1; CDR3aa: CASSQEGQVYGYTF
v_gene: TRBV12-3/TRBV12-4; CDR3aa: CASSLATGGVEAFF
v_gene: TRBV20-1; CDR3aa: CSALRNSNEKLFF
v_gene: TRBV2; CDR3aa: CASRVDSLNTEAFF
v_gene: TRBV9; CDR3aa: CASSPYTYTF
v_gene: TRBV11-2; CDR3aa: CASSSDLRGRMRETQYF
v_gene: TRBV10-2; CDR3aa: CASSVSTTWNTEAFF
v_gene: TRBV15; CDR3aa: CATSRDRDNGGRGDTQYF
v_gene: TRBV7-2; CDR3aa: CASSPPGQIYEQYF
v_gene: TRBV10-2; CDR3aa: CASRNERLFF
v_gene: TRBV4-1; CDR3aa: CASSQVPGEAFF
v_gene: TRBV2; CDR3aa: CASSEDGGTAEQFF
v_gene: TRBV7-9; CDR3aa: CASKGPQGDYGYTF